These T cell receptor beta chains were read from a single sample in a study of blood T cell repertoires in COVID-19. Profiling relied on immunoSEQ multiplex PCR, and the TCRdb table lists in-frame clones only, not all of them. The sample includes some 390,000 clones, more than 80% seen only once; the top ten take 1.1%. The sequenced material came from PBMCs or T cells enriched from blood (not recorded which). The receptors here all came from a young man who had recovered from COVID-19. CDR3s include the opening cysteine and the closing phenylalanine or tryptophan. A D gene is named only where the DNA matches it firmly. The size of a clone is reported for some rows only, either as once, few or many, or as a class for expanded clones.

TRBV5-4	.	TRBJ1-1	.	TGTGCCAGCAGCCCCTCCAGGGCCCATGTGAACACTGAAGCTTTCTTT	CASSPSRAHVNTEAFF
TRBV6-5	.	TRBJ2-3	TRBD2	TGTGCCAGCAGTTACGGACTAGCGGGGTACACAGATACGCAGTATTTT	CASSYGLAGYTDTQYF
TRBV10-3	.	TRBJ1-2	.	TGTGCCATCAGTGATTTTGACAGCAACTATGGCTACACCTTC	CAISDFDSNYGYTF
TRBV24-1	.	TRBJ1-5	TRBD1	TGTGCCACCAGCCTAGCAGGGGGTCGGAGTCAGCCCCAGCATTTT	CATSLAGGRSQPQHF
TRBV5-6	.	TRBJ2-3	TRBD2	TGTGCCAGCAGCCCTACCCGGGAGGCCTACACAGATACGCAGTATTTT	CASSPTREAYTDTQYF
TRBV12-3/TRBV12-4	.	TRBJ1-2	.	TGTGCCAGCAGTTACGGGACACCCTATGGCTACACCTTC	CASSYGTPYGYTF
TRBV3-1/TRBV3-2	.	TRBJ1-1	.	TGTGCCAGCAGCCGGAGGGGGGGGAACACTGAAGCTTTCTTT	CASSRRGGNTEAFF
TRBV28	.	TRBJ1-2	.	TGTGCCAGCAGTCCCCCGGCGGATGGCTACACCTTC	CASSPPADGYTF
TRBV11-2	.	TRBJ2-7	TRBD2	TGTGCCAGCAGCGAGACTAGCGGGACGGCCTACGAGCAGTACTTC	CASSETSGTAYEQYF
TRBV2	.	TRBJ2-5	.	.	CASILGGGETQYF
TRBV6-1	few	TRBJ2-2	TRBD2	TGTGCCAGCAGTGCGGCCGCCCTAGCGGGAGATGGGGAGCTGTTTTTT	CASSAAALAGDGELFF
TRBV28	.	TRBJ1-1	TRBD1	TGTGCCAGCACCTCAGGCGCCGGGACAGGGAACACTGAAGCTTTCTTT	CASTSGAGTGNTEAFF
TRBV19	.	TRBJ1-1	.	TGTGCCAGTAGTCGTGTCAAGGGCAGGGGCGGATGGAACACTGAAGCTTTCTTT	CASSRVKGRGGWNTEAFF
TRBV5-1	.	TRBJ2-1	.	TGCGCCAGCAGCTTGGACGCGCTGAGCTCCTACAATGAGCAGTTCTTC	CASSLDALSSYNEQFF
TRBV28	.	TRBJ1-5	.	TGTGCCAGCAGCGGGCAGGGTGGCAATCAGCCCCAGCATTTT	CASSGQGGNQPQHF
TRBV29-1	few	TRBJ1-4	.	TGCAGCGTTGATCGACACGCAACTAATGAAAAACTGTTTTTT	CSVDRHATNEKLFF
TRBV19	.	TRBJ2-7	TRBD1	TGTGCCAGTAGGGGGACAGGGGGCCACGAGCAGTACTTC	CASRGTGGHEQYF
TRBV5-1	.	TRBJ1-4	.	TGCGCCAGCAGCTCGACAATTCAGGGGCCCGAAAAACTGTTTTTT	CASSSTIQGPEKLFF
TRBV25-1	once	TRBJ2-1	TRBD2	TGTGCCAGCAGTGTAGCGGGTCTCGACAATGAGCAGTTCTTC	CASSVAGLDNEQFF
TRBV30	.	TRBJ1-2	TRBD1	TGTGCCTGGGACAGGGCGATCGGCTATGGCTACACCTTC	CAWDRAIGYGYTF
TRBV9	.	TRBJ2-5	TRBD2	TGTGCCAGCAGCGCCGGACTAGCGGGGCTCCAAGAGACCCAGTACTTC	CASSAGLAGLQETQYF
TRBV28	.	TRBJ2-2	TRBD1	TGTGCCAGCACCCGGGACAGAGTAACCGGGGAGCTGTTTTTT	CASTRDRVTGELFF
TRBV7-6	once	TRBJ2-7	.	TGTGCCAGCAGCTCCACCGCGGACGAGCAGTACTTC	CASSSTADEQYF
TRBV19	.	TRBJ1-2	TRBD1	TGTGCCAGTAGTATATTCGGACAGGGAGCTAACTATGGCTACACCTTC	CASSIFGQGANYGYTF
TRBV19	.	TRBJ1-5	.	TGTGCCAGTAGTATAGATTCAGGGGAGAATCAGCCCCAGCATTTT	CASSIDSGENQPQHF
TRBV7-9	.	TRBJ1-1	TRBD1	TGTGCCAGCAGCCCGGGACAGGGGGCGTGGACTGAAGCTTTCTTT	CASSPGQGAWTEAFF
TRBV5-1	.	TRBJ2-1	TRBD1	TGCGCCAGCAGTATACAGGGGTATGAGCAGTTCTTC	CASSIQGYEQFF
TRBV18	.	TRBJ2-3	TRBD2	TGTGCCAGCTTACGGACTAGCGGCACAGATACGCAGTATTTT	CASLRTSGTDTQYF
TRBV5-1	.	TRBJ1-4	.	TGCGCCAGCAGCTTCCAGGGTGTTGGAGGGAATGAAAAACTGTTTTTT	CASSFQGVGGNEKLFF
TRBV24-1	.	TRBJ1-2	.	TGTGCCACCAGGGACGACAGTCCCTATGGCTACACCTTC	CATRDDSPYGYTF
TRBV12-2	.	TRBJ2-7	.	TGTGCAAGTCGCCACCGCGTCCGGGGATCAACTAGCGGAACTACCTACGAGCAGTACTTC	CASRHRVRGSTSGTTYEQYF
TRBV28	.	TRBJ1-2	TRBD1	TGTGCCAGCAGTTTAGCTGACAGGGGTGGGTATGGCTACACCTTC	CASSLADRGGYGYTF
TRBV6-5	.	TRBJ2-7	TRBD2	TGTGCCAGCAGTTTTAGCGGGAGACTCTACGAGCAGTACTTC	CASSFSGRLYEQYF
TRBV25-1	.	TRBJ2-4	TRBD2	TGTGCCAGCAGTGGCGGGAGGGGGTCGGGAAACATTCAGTACTTC	CASSGGRGSGNIQYF
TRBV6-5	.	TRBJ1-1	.	TGTGCCAGCAGGTATCAGGGGAACACTGAAGCTTTCTTT	CASRYQGNTEAFF
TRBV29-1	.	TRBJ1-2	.	TGCAGCGTTGATACAGGGTTATGGTATGGCTACACCTTC	CSVDTGLWYGYTF